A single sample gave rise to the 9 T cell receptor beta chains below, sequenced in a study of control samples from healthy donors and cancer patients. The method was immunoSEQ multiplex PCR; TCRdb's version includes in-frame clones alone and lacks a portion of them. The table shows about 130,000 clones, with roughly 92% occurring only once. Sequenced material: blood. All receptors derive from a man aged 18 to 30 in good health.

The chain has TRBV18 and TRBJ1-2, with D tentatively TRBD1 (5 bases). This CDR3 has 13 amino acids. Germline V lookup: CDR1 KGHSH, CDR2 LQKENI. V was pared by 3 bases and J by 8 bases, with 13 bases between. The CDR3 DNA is TGTGCCAGCTCACCTGATCGGGGCGAGGGCTACACCTTC. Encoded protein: CASSPDRGEGYTF.

For the CDR3, the DNA is TGTGCCAGCAGTTCTACCGGGACTAGCGGGGGGGCCTACAATGAGCAGTTCTTC. Translation: CASSSTGTSGGAYNEQFF. The chain links TRBV28 to TRBJ2-1, with 16 bases identical to TRBD2. CDR3 size: 18 residues. The V gene end was trimmed by 4 bases and the J gene end by 2 bases; junction bases not matched to a gene: 5. In germline, CDR1 is MDHEN, CDR2 SYDVKM.

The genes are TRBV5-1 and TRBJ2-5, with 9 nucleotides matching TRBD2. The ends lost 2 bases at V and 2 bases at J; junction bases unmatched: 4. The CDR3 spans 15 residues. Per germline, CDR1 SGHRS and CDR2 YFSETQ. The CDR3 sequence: CASSLGRGGQETQYF. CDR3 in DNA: TGCGCCAGCAGCTTAGGGCGGGGGGGACAAGAGACCCAGTACTTC.

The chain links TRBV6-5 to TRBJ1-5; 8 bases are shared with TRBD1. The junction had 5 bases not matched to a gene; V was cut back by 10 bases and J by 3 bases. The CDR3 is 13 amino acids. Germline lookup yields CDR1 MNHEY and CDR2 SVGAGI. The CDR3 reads CATRTGNNQPQHF. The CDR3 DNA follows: TGTGCCACCCGGACAGGGAACAATCAGCCCCAGCATTTT.

CDR3 in amino acids: CASSLSFGGQAYGYTF. In DNA, the CDR3 is TGTGCCAGCAGCTTGTCATTTGGCGGCCAAGCTTATGGCTACACCTTC. This chain uses TRBV5-6 with TRBJ1-2, with D unresolved. V lost 1 base and J lost 5, with 18 bases in between. Per the germline V gene, CDR1 is SGHDT and CDR2 is YYEEEE. The CDR3 runs to 16 residues.

CDR3 sequence (DNA): TGTGCCAGCAGCGTGAGCGGGGGGGCCAATGAGCAGTTCTTC. Its protein is CASSVSGGANEQFF. The chain joins TRBV9 to TRBJ2-1; 10 nucleotides align to TRBD2. CDR3 length: 14 residues. The germline CDR1 and CDR2 sequences are SGDLS and YYNGEE. V gave up 2 bases and J gave up 6 bases; unmatched junction bases: 2.

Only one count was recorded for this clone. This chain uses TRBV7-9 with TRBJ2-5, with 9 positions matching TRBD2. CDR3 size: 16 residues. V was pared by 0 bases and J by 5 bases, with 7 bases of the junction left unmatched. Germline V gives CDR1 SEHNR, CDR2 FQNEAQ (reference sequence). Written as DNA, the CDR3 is TGTGCCAGCAGCTTAGCTAGCGGGGGTTCGGAGGAGACCCAGTACTTC. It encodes CASSLASGGSEETQYF.

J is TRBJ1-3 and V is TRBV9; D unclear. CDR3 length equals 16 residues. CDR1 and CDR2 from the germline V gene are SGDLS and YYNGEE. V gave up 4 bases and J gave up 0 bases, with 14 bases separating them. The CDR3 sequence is CASSPRTFSSGNTIYF. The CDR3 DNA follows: TGTGCCAGCAGCCCGAGGACGTTTAGCTCTGGAAACACCATATATTTT. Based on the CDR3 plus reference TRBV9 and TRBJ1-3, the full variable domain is DSGVTQTPKHLITATGQRVTLRCSPRSGDLSVYWYQQSLDQGLQFLIQYYNGEERAKGNILERFSAQQFPDLHSELNLSSLELGDSALYFCASSPRTFSSGNTIYFGEGSWLTVV.

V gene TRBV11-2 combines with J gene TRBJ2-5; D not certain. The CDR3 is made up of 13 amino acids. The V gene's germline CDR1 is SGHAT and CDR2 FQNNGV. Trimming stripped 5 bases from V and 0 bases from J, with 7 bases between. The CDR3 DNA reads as TGTGCCAGCAGCGCTAGACACCAAGAGACCCAGTACTTC. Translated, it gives CASSARHQETQYF.